This T cell receptor (beta chain) was sequenced for a study of cytomegalovirus exposure and HLA in healthy donors. Study at large: Within the Caucasian-associated ancestry cluster were roughly 82% of the approximately 400 genotyped donors.

This CDR3 is built from 17 residues. Germline V gene lookup returns CDR1 SGHRS and CDR2 YFSETQ. J lost 3 bases, V lost 2 bases, and 10 bases had no gene match. Both 60 Vbeta primers and 13 Jbeta primers went into the PCR. The method was immunoSEQ multiplex PCR; TCRdb's version includes in-frame clones alone and lacks a portion of them. Of about 150,000 clones listed, around 75% are singletons. Overall study results and limits: A later analysis revealed that TCR association rates differed between HLA loci, peaking at DRB1 and bottoming out at HLA-C.

This clone showed up just a few times. Its antigen is currently unknown. The chain uses TRBV5-1 and TRBJ2-3; TRBD2 aligns across 9 bases. The sequenced sample consisted of PBMCs. The receptor was isolated from a man aged 30-40 years in good health and CMV-seronegative. CDR3 nucleotide sequence: TGCGCCAGCAGCTTACGCGGGGGGGCCTGGGGAACAGATACGCAGTATTTT. Translated: CASSLRGGAWGTDTQYF.